The source of this TCR beta chain is a study of T cells after yellow fever vaccination. Study at large: The SMART-Seq v4 Ultra Low Input method served to prepare the low-cell-number fractions.

On this clonotype: Its antigen is still unknown.

Overall study findings and caveats: Abundant clonotypes from the bulk population could get into FACS-sorted repertoires as contaminants.

The 5'RACE template-switching step produced TCR cDNA and added a universal primer site and UMIs. A single record per CDR3 protein comes from TCRdb applying MiXCR to the 5' RACE reads. The sample yields 200,000 to 300,000 distinct CDR3 sequences, approximately 13% seen once. The specimen comprised CD4+ T cells sorted from PBMCs, sampled 45 days after the yellow fever booster vaccination. The sequence derives from a man aged 25 to 40 who received the YFV17D yellow fever vaccine.

CDR3 bases: TGTGCCAGCAGCTTACAGGTAGGCTACGAGCAGTACTTC. This encodes CASSLQVGYEQYF. V gene TRBV5-6 combines with J gene TRBJ2-7; the D gene is possibly TRBD1 (5 bases). Trimming took 2 bases from V and 3 from J, leaving 9 bases between them. The CDR3 is 13 residues long. Per germline, CDR1 SGHDT and CDR2 YYEEEE.